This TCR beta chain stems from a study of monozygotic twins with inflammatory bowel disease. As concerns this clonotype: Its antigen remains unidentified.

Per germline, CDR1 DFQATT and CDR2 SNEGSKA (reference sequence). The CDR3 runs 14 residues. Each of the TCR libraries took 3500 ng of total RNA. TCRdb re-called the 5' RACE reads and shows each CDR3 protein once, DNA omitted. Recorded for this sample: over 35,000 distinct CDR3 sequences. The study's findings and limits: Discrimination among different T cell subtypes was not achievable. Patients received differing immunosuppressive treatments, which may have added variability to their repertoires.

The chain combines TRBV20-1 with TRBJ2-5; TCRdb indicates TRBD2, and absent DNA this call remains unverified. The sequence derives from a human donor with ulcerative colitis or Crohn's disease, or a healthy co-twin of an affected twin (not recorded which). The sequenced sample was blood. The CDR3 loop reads CSASSGRARETQYF.